This T cell receptor (beta chain) was observed in a study of shared clonotypes between healthy human individuals. The data were produced by immunoSEQ multiplex PCR, yet TCRdb's version contains in-frame clones alone and is incomplete. The sample has fewer than 1.8 million clones; approximately 98.5% are singletons. This CDR3 has 14 amino acids. Germline V CDR1 and CDR2: SGHRS, YFSETQ. The V gene end was trimmed by 4 bases and the J gene end by 5 bases; junction bases not matched to a gene: 8. This clonotype originated in a man aged 25-45 years in good health. The sample was naive CD4+ T cells sorted from blood. Sample subset: CD45RA+ positively selected. The chain employs TRBV5-1 and TRBJ2-5, with TRBD1 matching 7 bases. The CDR3: CASSRDREVETQYF. The CDR3 nucleotides are TGCGCCAGCAGCCGCGACAGGGAAGTGGAGACCCAGTACTTC. Filled out from reference TRBV5-1 and TRBJ2-5, the complete variable domain reads KAGVTQTPRYLIKTRGQQVTLSCSPISGHRSVSWYQQTPGQGLQFLFEYFSETQRNKGNFPGRFSGRQFSNSRSEMNVSTLELGDSALYLCASSRDREVETQYFGPGTRLLVL.